Listed below are T cell receptor beta chains from one sample, sequenced in a study of T cell responses to AZD1222 COVID-19 vaccine. Measured with immunoSEQ multiplex PCR; TCRdb has only the in-frame clones, and not every one. The profile shows approximately 160,000 clones, under 95% of them singletons. Here the sequenced sample was peripheral blood, taken on day 0 of AZD1222 vaccination. The receptors stem from an adult in good health. The CDR3 runs from the conserved cysteine through the conserved F or W. A D gene is named only where the DNA matches it firmly. The listing skips clone size in some rows; elsewhere it reads once, few, many or a size class.

clone size	V gene	J gene	D gene	CDR3 DNA	CDR3 protein
-	TRBV18	TRBJ2-7	-	TGTGCCAGCTCACCAACTTCAACAGCACGGGAGCAGTACTTC	CASSPTSTAREQYF
-	TRBV4-2	TRBJ2-6	-	TGTGCCAGCAGCCCTGAGGTCTCTGGGGCCAACGTCCTGACTTTC	CASSPEVSGANVLTF
-	TRBV7-3	TRBJ2-2	-	TGTGCCAGCAGGTCTCGGGAAATTCCTACACCGGGGGAGCTGTTTTTT	CASRSREIPTPGELFF
-	TRBV28	TRBJ1-4	TRBD1	TGTGCCAGCACCTTACAGGGGACTAATGAAAAACTGTTTTTT	CASTLQGTNEKLFF
-	TRBV9	TRBJ1-1	-	TGTGCCAGCAGCGTAGGCGGCCAGAACACTGAAGCTTTCTTT	CASSVGGQNTEAFF
once	TRBV5-1	TRBJ2-2	TRBD1	TGCGCCAGCAGAAGGACAGGGAGCACCGGGGAGCTGTTTTTT	CASRRTGSTGELFF
-	TRBV5-4	TRBJ2-7	-	TGTGCCAGCAGCCCTCTTTTGGGGGAGCAGTACTTC	CASSPLLGEQYF
-	TRBV19	TRBJ2-1	TRBD2	TGTGCCAGTAGTATCGCGACTAGCGGGAGGGCGAGGGGTGAGCAGTTCTTC	CASSIATSGRARGEQFF
once	TRBV4-1	TRBJ2-1	-	TGCGCCAGCAGCCAAGATACTGTTCACATCTCCTACAATGAGCAGTTCTTC	CASSQDTVHISYNEQFF
-	TRBV27	TRBJ2-1	-	TGTGCCAGCAGTTTGGGGGGTAGCTCCTACAATGAGCAGTTCTTC	CASSLGGSSYNEQFF
few	TRBV7-3	TRBJ2-7	TRBD1	TGTGCCAGCAGCTTAACCGGGACAGGGGCCTACGAGCAGTACTTC	CASSLTGTGAYEQYF
-	TRBV27	TRBJ2-3	-	TGTGCCAGCAGTTTCCGGGCCTTCGGGAGTGGGGCCACAGATACGCAGTATTTT	CASSFRAFGSGATDTQYF
once	TRBV13	TRBJ1-1	-	TGTGCCAGCAGCTTAGGCGGCCGGAGTGAAGCTTTCTTT	CASSLGGRSEAFF
-	TRBV11-2	TRBJ1-1	-	TGTGCCAGCAGCTTAGCATCGAACAGTAAAGCTTTCTTT	CASSLASNSKAFF
-	TRBV12-3/TRBV12-4	TRBJ1-1	-	TGTGCCAGCAGTTTCATGTACACTGAAGCTTTCTTT	CASSFMYTEAFF
-	TRBV4-1	TRBJ1-4	-	TGCGCCAGCAGCCAAGAGGGGGTTCGAGAAAAACTGTTTTTT	CASSQEGVREKLFF
-	TRBV4-3	TRBJ1-4	-	TGCGCCAGCAGCCAAGGGACCTACGCAACTAATGAAAAACTGTTTTTT	CASSQGTYATNEKLFF
-	TRBV6-6	TRBJ1-6	-	TGTGCCAGCAGCCCCAGGGGCAGCTCCTATAATTCACCCCTCCACTTT	CASSPRGSSYNSPLHF
-	TRBV13	TRBJ2-2	-	TGTGCCAGCAGCTTAGTTCAGGGAATGACCGGGGAGCTGTTTTTT	CASSLVQGMTGELFF
-	TRBV27	TRBJ1-3	-	TGTGCCAGCAGTCCCATGGGCTCTGGAAACACCATATATTTT	CASSPMGSGNTIYF
-	TRBV4-1	TRBJ2-7	-	TGCGCCAGCAGCCAAGTAGACAGCAACTTATCCTACGAGCAGTACTTC	CASSQVDSNLSYEQYF
-	TRBV5-1	TRBJ2-3	-	TGCGCCAGCAGCACCAGAACCAGGGAAAGCACAGATACGCAGTATTTT	CASSTRTRESTDTQYF
-	TRBV28	TRBJ1-5	-	TGTGCCAGCAGTCAAGGTACAGGGAGGCTTCGGCCCCAGCATTTT	CASSQGTGRLRPQHF
-	TRBV24-1	TRBJ2-7	TRBD1	TGTGCCACCAGTGATACCCCCAGGGCAGGGGGCTCCTACGAGCAGTACTTC	CATSDTPRAGGSYEQYF
once	TRBV6-1	TRBJ2-1	-	TGTGCCAGCAGTGAAGAGGACGGGTCCTACAATGAGCAGTTCTTC	CASSEEDGSYNEQFF
-	TRBV3-1/TRBV3-2	TRBJ2-7	TRBD1	TGTGCCAGCAGCAACACCGGACAGGGAGGTGACGAGCAGTACTTC	CASSNTGQGGDEQYF
-	TRBV28	TRBJ1-5	-	TGTGCCAGCACCCAGCCCGAACAGCCCCAGCATTTT	CASTQPEQPQHF
-	TRBV6-5	TRBJ1-6	-	TGTGCCAGCAGAGTCCTTAATTCACCCCTCCACTTT	CASRVLNSPLHF
-	TRBV30	TRBJ1-4	TRBD1	TGTGCCTGGAGGGACAGGGGTCCCGAAAAACTGTTTTTT	CAWRDRGPEKLFF
-	TRBV6-2/TRBV6-3	TRBJ2-1	TRBD1	TGTGCCAGCAGTTACCCTTTCCGACAGGGGTATTCCTACAATGAGCAGTTCTTC	CASSYPFRQGYSYNEQFF
-	TRBV28	TRBJ2-7	TRBD2	TGTGCCACCTCCAGCCCGGGGACGGTTAGCGGGAGGGTCTACGAGCAGTACTTC	CATSSPGTVSGRVYEQYF
-	TRBV4-2	TRBJ2-7	-	TGTGCCAGCAGCCAATTCCAAAACCTCCCAAAGCGGGCCGCCTACGAGCAGTACTTC	CASSQFQNLPKRAAYEQYF
-	TRBV28	TRBJ1-5	-	TGTGCCAGCACCCTAGGGGAGGCGTATCAGCCCCAGCATTTT	CASTLGEAYQPQHF
-	TRBV5-4	TRBJ1-6	-	TGTGCCAGCAGCTTGGACACAGTGAACGGTTCACCCCTCCACTTT	CASSLDTVNGSPLHF
-	TRBV28	TRBJ2-1	TRBD1	TGTGCCGGGACAGGGGTCCCCAATGAGCAGTTCTTC	CAGTGVPNEQFF
-	TRBV18	TRBJ1-4	-	TGTGCCAGCTCAGGCACAGCGCAAGGAGAAAAACTGTTTTTT	CASSGTAQGEKLFF
-	TRBV9	TRBJ2-1	-	TGTGCCAGCAGCGTAGGTGAAGTCTTTGCGACCTGGAATGAGCAGTTCTTC	CASSVGEVFATWNEQFF
-	TRBV4-3	TRBJ2-4	-	TGCGCCAGCAGCCAAGATGCTACTGCCAAAAACATTCAGTACTTC	CASSQDATAKNIQYF
few	TRBV13	TRBJ2-2	TRBD2	TGTGCCAGCAGCTTTACTAGCGGGAACACCGGGGAGCTGTTTTTT	CASSFTSGNTGELFF
-	TRBV18	TRBJ2-7	TRBD2	TGTGCCAGCTCACTAGCGGGGGCGAACGAGCAGTACTTC	CASSLAGANEQYF
-	TRBV29-1	TRBJ1-1	-	TGCAGCGTTGCCAGGGACCGTGAAGCTTTCTTT	CSVARDREAFF
once	TRBV30	TRBJ2-5	-	TGTGCCTGGAGTAGGAGTCGGGCCCTCATCGGAGAGACCCAGTACTTC	CAWSRSRALIGETQYF
-	TRBV7-9	TRBJ2-1	-	TGTGCCAGCAGCTATCTAGCTTATGAGCAGTTCTTC	CASSYLAYEQFF
-	TRBV28	TRBJ1-6	-	TGTGCCAGCAGCGTACCGGGACTGGCTTCACCCCTCCACTTT	CASSVPGLASPLHF
-	TRBV28	TRBJ1-4	-	TGTGCCAGCAGTACCCCTGGGGAGTTAGCAAATGAAAAACTGTTTTTT	CASSTPGELANEKLFF